The subject of this entry is one T cell receptor beta chain. Its recognized antigen is unknown. Base qualities are not at hand, and no much larger clone is one base apart. The sample belongs to a study of cytomegalovirus exposure and HLA in healthy donors (dated by TCRdb to about 2017). Turning to the overall study: An earlier analysis of a few hundred of the donors reported around 280 Gb of sequence data and around 110 million unique TCR beta sequences obtained from about 179 million T cells. To study patterns of TCR occurrence, a later analysis re-analyzed previously published TCR beta repertoires from 666 donors and added high-resolution HLA genotyping. Of the 350 to 450 genotyped donors, approximately 83% fell in the genetic ancestry cluster associated with self-reported Caucasian donors. All discovery cohort repertoires had been generated using a single sequencing platform. Typing coverage differed by locus: A, B, C, DRB1 and DQB1 were typed in roughly 620-640 donors, DQA1 in around 500, DPA1 in around 600, and DPB1 in 472. Approximately 310 gigabases of sequencing data and tens of millions of unique TCR sequences were included in an early release covering about 620 HLA-typed donors. In addition to the first cohort of 500 to 850 subjects, a separate validation cohort of approximately 130 different subjects was used. Donor age, sex, ethnicity and CMV serostatus were compiled together with the repertoire data. HLA typing included class I and class II loci at four-digit resolution. The study combined high-throughput TCR immunosequencing, statistical association of individual TCRs with disease status, and machine learning to predict cytomegalovirus infection status. Rather than using new phenotypic data, the later analysis identified candidate immune exposures from TCR beta sequences and from how often those sequences occurred across donors. The study used immunosequencing to profile the T cell repertoires of 666 subjects and linked those repertoires to cytomegalovirus serostatus. In an earlier analysis of about 590 of the donors, high-throughput TCR beta sequencing was used to judge whether each TCR beta V gene segment behaved as functional or pseudogenic. A later genetic analysis used genome-wide SNP genotypes for about 60% of the 666 donors, treating that subset as a discovery cohort. Four or five DR-DQ haplotypes were handled as single units for association and clustering because linkage in the cohort was strong. The aim of the study was to test whether cataloging public T cell receptors could identify signatures of past pathogen exposure. Among some 410 genotyped donors of the cohort, an average of roughly 240,000 unique TCR beta nucleotide sequences were sequenced per donor, roughly 20% of them non-productive.

General findings and caveats noted by the study authors: When HLA alleles, especially DR and DQ, strongly co-occurred, TCR associations were difficult to assign to individual alleles. In the study, 150 to 200 TCR beta chains were listed as associated with cytomegalovirus. According to a later analysis, TCR association rates differed among HLA loci, with DRB1 alleles showing the most associated TCRs and HLA-C alleles showing the fewest. V-gene and J-gene trimming of TCR beta chains was associated with a missense DCLRE1C variant in a later genetic analysis, and the association was replicated in an independent cohort. In a later analysis, several top co-occurrence clusters were reported to appear linked to parvovirus B19, influenza, CMV and Epstein-Barr virus. Roughly uniform sequencing depth across donors was assumed in presence/absence analyses, although this assumption may not hold. Some IMGT-functional V segments, including TRBV6-2 and TRBV6-3, could not be distinguished by the 87-base-pair reads and were therefore excluded. Cytomegalovirus status was reported to be diagnosed by the classifier with high specificity and sensitivity in both the original and validation cohorts. The authors suggested that the approach could potentially be extended to other disease states and immunological phenotypes. For the cohort, immune exposure information was limited to CMV serostatus. A later genetic analysis reported fewer N-insertions in productive TCRs among donors in an Asian-associated ancestry cluster than the roughly 690-donor mean. In vitro tests confirmed that three of the cytomegalovirus-associated TCR beta chains recognize cytomegalovirus antigens. Specific HLA alleles were associated with over 15,000 TCR beta sequences at a false discovery rate of 0.05 in a later analysis. Correlated functional status among segregating V segments might reflect linkage disequilibrium, but an unknown experimental factor could not be ruled out. A later analysis found that HLA-associated TCR beta chains were more clonally expanded and had lower generation probabilities than equally common non-associated chains. Across donors, most TCR sequences were observed very rarely, whereas some public TCRs were present in many individuals. An earlier analysis of 450 to 750 of the donors showed that most TCR beta V segments appeared in productive rearrangements either about 90% or about 30% of the time, which broadly matched IMGT annotations. Because counts were too low, seventeen rarely observed V segments, including chromosome 9 orphons, were left out of the earlier analysis of about 500 of the donors. Only TCR beta chains were sequenced in this cohort, and the absence of alpha or paired-chain data limited detectable features. Because HLA typing was missing for some donors at each locus, association tests included only the typed subset. A further reported finding was that TCR beta sequences accurately predicted the HLA-A and HLA-B alleles for most subjects in the first cohort. According to a later analysis, most CMV-associated TCR beta chains appeared to be HLA-restricted, and the HLA associations seemed to be driven largely by CMV exposure. A cluster of highly shared sequence variants was judged likely to be a technical artifact of the sequencing pipeline.

CDR1 and CDR2, per the germline V gene, are SQVTM and ANQGSEA. V loses 4 bases of germline sequence and J loses 2 bases, and the interval between the two ends is 8 bases. The CDR3 spans 12 residues, from the cysteine through the phenylalanine. The kept DNA is CDR3 alone, 36 bases in frame from the first base. The library relied on the immunoSEQ multiplex PCR assay. A mixture of 60 forward primers for TCR Vbeta segments and 13 reverse primers for TCR Jbeta segments was used in the multiplex PCR. The CDR3 region of rearranged TCR beta genes was amplified from genomic DNA by a multiplex PCR assay. The amplified TCR beta libraries were sequenced on the Illumina HiSeq System as 87-base-pair reads. From the authors' description of their analysis: A later analysis counted about 80 million unique TCR beta chains across the 500 to 850 repertoires, and 10 million to 11 million of these chains were shared by at least two donors. To remove PCR and sequencing errors, raw reads were error-corrected and collapsed into unique sequences using a nearest-neighbor algorithm that merged closely related sequences. V, D and J gene segments were assigned by aligning CDR3 sequences to IMGT reference sequences. Each retained sequence needed at least a six-nucleotide match to both a V gene segment and a J gene segment. A rearrangement was called productive if the CDR3 had no stop codons and remained in frame with V and J, and every other rearrangement was called non-productive. Following IMGT convention, CDR3 was defined as the stretch from the second conserved V-encoded cysteine to the conserved J-encoded phenylalanine. Sequences without an unambiguous match to a single V gene segment were excluded from the earlier analysis of 450 to 650 of the donors. In an earlier analysis of 587 of the donors, V segments were called functional above 56.7% productive rearrangements and were called segregating when the between-donor standard deviation exceeded 5%. To diagnose cytomegalovirus status from the catalog of TCR beta chain sequences, a statistical classification framework was built. In a later analysis, V and J genes were assigned by comparing TCR nucleotide sequences against IMGT/GENE-DB human TR gene sequences. Using the TCRdist pipeline, a later analysis assigned CDR3 sequences along with most-parsimonious VDJ recombination scenarios. In a later analysis, every TCR beta chain was defined by the combination of its CDR3 amino acid sequence and its V-gene family, and reads without a unique V-gene family were dropped. In a later analysis, several hundred highly shared, low-generation-probability nucleotide sequences were removed to address suspected cross-contamination and a sequencing artifact. In a later analysis, a clonal expansion index was calculated for each public chain from normalized within-repertoire ranks of inferred template counts. A later analysis computed generation probabilities with a VDJ recombination model fitted to out-of-frame rearrangements, and checked the results against IGoR. In a later analysis, hypergeometric tests were used to score TCR-TCR, TCR-HLA and TCR-CMV co-occurrence, with a repertoire-size bias correction applied to TCR pairs. In a later analysis, false discovery rates were estimated by permuting HLA or CMV assignments 20 times. A later analysis grouped co-occurring TCRs with DBSCAN, adding TCRdist sequence similarity when clustering within HLA-allele-positive subsets. Repertoires with fewer than 30,000 or more than 120,000 public chains, plus five repertoires with anomalous nucleotide sharing, were excluded from co-occurrence clustering. This is the immuneACCESS table as TCRdb keeps it, with only in-frame sequences that have V and J called. A part of the clones is gone; compared with another copy, unresolved V genes explain less than half, and the rest is unexplained. V and J calls and clone size are those listed in that table; D and trimming were worked out from the DNA. The sample records 210,000 or so clones, just over 75% of which are singletons. The ten largest make up around 2.8% of the sample.

In total, 600 or so healthy bone marrow donors made up the cohort. At the time of sampling, all cohort members were nominally healthy, though unrecorded immune exposures were likely present. The donor tested CMV seropositive and was one of the 289 seropositive cohort members. A peripheral blood sample was collected from each donor, and TCR beta sequencing was performed on peripheral blood mononuclear cells. Genomic DNA extraction from the blood cell samples was performed with the Qiagen DNeasy Blood Extraction Kit. The clonotype originates from a woman aged 55-70 years in good health and CMV-seropositive. The source material was PBMCs. The rearranged chain carries TRBV29-1 and TRBJ2-5; no D gene can be assigned with confidence. The nucleotide sequence reads TGCAGCGTTGGGTCTACTCAAGAGACCCAGTACTTC. Protein translation: CSVGSTQETQYF.